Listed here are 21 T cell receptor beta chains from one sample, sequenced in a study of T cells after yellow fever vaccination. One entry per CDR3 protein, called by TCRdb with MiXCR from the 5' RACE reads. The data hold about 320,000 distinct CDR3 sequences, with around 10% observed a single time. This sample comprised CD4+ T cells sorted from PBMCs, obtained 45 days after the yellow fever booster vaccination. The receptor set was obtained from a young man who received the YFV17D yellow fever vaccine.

CDR3 in DNA: TGTGCCAGCAGCCGGGACAGGGGGCTCCTGCGGAGCTATGGCTACACCTTC. This gives the protein CASSRDRGLLRSYGYTF. The rearrangement links TRBV5-6 to TRBJ1-2; 12 positions agree with TRBD1. With V trimmed by 4 bases and J by 4 bases, 11 bases remained unmatched. The CDR3 spans 17 residues. CDR1 is SGHDT, CDR2 YYEEEE, per germline.

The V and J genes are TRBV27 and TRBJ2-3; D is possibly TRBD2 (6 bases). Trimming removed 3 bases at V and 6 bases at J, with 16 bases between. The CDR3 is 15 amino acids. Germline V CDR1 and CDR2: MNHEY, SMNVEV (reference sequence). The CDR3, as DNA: TGTGCCAGCAGTTTTGGGACTCCTTCGGGGGATACGCAGTATTTT. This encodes CASSFGTPSGDTQYF.

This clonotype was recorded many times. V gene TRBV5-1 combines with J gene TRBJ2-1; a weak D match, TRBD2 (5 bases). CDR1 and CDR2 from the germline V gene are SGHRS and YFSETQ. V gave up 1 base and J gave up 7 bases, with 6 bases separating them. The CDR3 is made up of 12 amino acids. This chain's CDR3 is CASSLTRNEQFF. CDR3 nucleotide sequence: TGCGCCAGCAGCTTGACTAGGAATGAGCAGTTCTTC. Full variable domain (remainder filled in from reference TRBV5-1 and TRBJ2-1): KAGVTQTPRYLIKTRGQQVTLSCSPISGHRSVSWYQQTPGQGLQFLFEYFSETQRNKGNFPGRFSGRQFSNSRSEMNVSTLELGDSALYLCASSLTRNEQFFGPGTRLTVL.

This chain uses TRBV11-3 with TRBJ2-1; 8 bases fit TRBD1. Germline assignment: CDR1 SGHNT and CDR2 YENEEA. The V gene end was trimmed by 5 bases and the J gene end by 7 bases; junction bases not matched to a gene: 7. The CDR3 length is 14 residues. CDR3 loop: CASSLGQGDNEQFF. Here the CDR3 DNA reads TGTGCCAGCAGCCTCGGACAGGGAGATAATGAGCAGTTCTTC.

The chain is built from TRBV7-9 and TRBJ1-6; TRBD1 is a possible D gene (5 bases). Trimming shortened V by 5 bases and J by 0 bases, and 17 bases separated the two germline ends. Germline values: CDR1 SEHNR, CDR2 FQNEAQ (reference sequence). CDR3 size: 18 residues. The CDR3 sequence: CASSPGTSRSSYNSPLHF. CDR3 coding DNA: TGTGCCAGCAGCCCCGGGACTAGCCGTAGCTCCTATAATTCACCCCTCCACTTT.

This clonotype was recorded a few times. CDR3 sequence: CASSKRGVETQYF. The CDR3 DNA reads as TGTGCCAGCAGCAAACGGGGGGTCGAGACCCAGTACTTC. The V gene is TRBV11-3, the J gene TRBJ2-5, with 7 bases fitting TRBD2. The CDR3 has 13 amino acids. V trimming: 5 bases; J trimming: 5 bases; junction bases outside the gene matches: 5. Germline V gene sequence: CDR1 SGHNT, CDR2 YENEEA.

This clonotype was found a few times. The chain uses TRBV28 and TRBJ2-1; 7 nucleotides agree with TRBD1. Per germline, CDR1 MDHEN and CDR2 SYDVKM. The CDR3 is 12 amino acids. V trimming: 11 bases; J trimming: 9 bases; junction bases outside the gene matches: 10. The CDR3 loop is CASGGPGGEQFF. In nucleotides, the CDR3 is TGTGCCTCCGGAGGCCCAGGGGGTGAGCAGTTCTTC.

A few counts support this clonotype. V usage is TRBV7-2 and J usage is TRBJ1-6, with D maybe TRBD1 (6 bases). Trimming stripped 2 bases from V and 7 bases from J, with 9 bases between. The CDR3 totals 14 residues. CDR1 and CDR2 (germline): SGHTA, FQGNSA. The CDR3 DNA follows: TGTGCCAGCAGCTTACGGCAGGGGAATTCACCCCTCCACTTT. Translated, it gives CASSLRQGNSPLHF.

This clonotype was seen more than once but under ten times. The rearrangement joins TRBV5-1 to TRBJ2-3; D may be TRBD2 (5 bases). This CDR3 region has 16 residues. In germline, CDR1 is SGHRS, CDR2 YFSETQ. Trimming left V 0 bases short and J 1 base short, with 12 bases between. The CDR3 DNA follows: TGCGCCAGCAGCTTGGGGATCAACGGGGGCACAGATACGCAGTATTTT. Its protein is CASSLGINGGTDTQYF.

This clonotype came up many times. This CDR3 is CASSQERGLGSGNTIYF. Written as DNA, the CDR3 is TGTGCCAGCAGCCAAGAACGGGGTCTAGGCTCGGGAAACACCATATATTTT. The chain uses TRBV4-2 and TRBJ1-3, with no clear D. V was pared by 0 bases and J by 4 bases, with 16 bases between. The germline V gene encodes CDR1 LGHNA and CDR2 YNFKEQ. The CDR3 length is 17 residues.

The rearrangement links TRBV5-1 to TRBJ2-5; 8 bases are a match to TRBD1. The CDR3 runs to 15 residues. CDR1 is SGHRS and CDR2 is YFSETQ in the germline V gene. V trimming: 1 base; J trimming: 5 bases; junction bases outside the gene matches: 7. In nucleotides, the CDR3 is TGCGCCAGCAGCTTGCTTTCAGGGGGCTTGGAGACCCAGTACTTC. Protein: CASSLLSGGLETQYF.

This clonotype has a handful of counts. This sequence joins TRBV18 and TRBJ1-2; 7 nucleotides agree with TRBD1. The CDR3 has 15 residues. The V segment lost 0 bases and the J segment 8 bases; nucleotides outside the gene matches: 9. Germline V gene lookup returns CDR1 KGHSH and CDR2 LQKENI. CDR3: CASSPPNDRVEGYTF. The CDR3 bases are TGTGCCAGCTCACCACCTAACGACAGGGTAGAAGGCTACACCTTC. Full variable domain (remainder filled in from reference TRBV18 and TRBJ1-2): NAGVMQNPRHLVRRRGQEARLRCSPMKGHSHVYWYRQLPEEGLKFMVYLQKENIIDESGMPKERFSAEFPKEGPSILRIQQVVRGDSAAYFCASSPPNDRVEGYTFGSGTRLTVV.

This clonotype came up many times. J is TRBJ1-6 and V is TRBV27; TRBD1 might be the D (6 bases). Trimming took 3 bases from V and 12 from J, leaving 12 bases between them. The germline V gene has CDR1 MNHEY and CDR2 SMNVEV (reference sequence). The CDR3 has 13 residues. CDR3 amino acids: CASSFGDIQPLHF. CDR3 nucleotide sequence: TGTGCCAGCAGTTTCGGGGACATCCAACCCCTCCACTTT.

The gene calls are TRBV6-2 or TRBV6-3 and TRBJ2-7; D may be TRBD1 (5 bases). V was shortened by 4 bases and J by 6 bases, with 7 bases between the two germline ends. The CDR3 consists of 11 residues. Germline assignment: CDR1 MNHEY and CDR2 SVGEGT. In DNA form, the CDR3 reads TGTGCCAGCAGTTCCCAGGGCGAGCAGTACTTC. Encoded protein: CASSSQGEQYF.

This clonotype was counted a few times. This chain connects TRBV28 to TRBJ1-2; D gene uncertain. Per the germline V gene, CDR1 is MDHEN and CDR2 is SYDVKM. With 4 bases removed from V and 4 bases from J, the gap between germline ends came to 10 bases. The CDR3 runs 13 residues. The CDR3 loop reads CASSSTVSYGYTF. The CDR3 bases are TGTGCCAGCAGTTCAACTGTTAGCTATGGCTACACCTTC.

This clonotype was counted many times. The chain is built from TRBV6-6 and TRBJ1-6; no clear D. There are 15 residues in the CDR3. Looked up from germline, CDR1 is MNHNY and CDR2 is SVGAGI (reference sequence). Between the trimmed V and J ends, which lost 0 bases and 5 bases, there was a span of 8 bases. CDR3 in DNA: TGTGCCAGCAGTTACTCGACGAGACATAATTCACCCCTCCACTTT. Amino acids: CASSYSTRHNSPLHF.

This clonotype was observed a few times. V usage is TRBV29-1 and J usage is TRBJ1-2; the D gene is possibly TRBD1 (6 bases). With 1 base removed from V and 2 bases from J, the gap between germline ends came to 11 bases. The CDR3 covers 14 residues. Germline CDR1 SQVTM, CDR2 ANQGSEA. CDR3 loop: CSVEGGAGNYGYTF. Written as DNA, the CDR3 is TGCAGCGTTGAAGGGGGGGCCGGCAACTATGGCTACACCTTC.

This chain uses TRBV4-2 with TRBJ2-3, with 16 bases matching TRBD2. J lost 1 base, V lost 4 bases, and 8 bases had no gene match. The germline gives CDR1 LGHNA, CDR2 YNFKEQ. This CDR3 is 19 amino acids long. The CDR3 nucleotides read TGTGCCAGCAGCCCTTGGGGACTAGCGGGGGGGCCGGGCACAGATACGCAGTATTTT. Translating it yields CASSPWGLAGGPGTDTQYF.

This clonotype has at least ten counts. Written as DNA, the CDR3 is TGCAGTGCTAGAGGGGGCAATGAGCAGTTCTTC. Translating it yields CSARGGNEQFF. This sequence joins TRBV20-1 and TRBJ2-1; D is undetermined. This CDR3 comprises 11 residues. The V end was cut by 1 base, the J end by 6 bases, with 4 bases between. Per germline, CDR1 DFQATT and CDR2 SNEGSKA (reference sequence).

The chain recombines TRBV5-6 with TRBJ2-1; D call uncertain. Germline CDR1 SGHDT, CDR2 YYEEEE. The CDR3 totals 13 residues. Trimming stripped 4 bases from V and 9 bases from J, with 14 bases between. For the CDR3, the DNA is TGTGCCAGCAGCGCCACGGCGTGGGGTGAGCAGTTCTTC. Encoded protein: CASSATAWGEQFF.

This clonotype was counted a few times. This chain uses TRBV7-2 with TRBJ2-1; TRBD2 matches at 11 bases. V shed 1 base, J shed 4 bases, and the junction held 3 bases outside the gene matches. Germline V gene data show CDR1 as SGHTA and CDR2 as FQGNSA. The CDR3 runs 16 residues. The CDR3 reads CASSLVPSGGYNEQFF. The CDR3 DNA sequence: TGTGCCAGCAGCTTAGTCCCTAGCGGGGGGTACAATGAGCAGTTCTTC.